The 16 T cell receptor beta chains below all came from one sample that was sequenced in a study of T-cell memory formation after mild COVID-19. TCRdb reanalysed the 5' RACE reads using MiXCR and keeps one entry per CDR3 protein. The sample lists 350,000 to 450,000 distinct CDR3 sequences; around 18% were seen once. Sequencing was done on a sample of PBMCs or a T cell subset sorted from them (not recorded which). These receptors all stem from an adult woman who had mild COVID-19 (a few samples of this study predate the infection). Cell type and time point are not known.

This clonotype showed up just a few times. This rearrangement joins TRBV24-1 to TRBJ2-1; 8 bases fit TRBD2. This CDR3 comprises 18 residues. V shed 2 bases and J 1 base; nucleotides not matched to a gene: 9. Germline V gene lookup returns CDR1 KGHDR and CDR2 SFDVKD. The CDR3 DNA reads as TGTGCCACCAGTGATTGGAGGAGCGGGAGTCTGTCCTACAATGAGCAGTTCTTC. Protein: CATSDWRSGSLSYNEQFF.

This clonotype has just a few counts. The CDR3, as DNA: TGCGCCAGCAGCTCTGGTTCTCCTGGGGCCAACGTCCTGACTTTC. Residues: CASSSGSPGANVLTF. The chain joins TRBV5-1 to TRBJ2-6; D gene unclear. The ends were cut back, 3 bases at V and 2 bases at J, with 9 bases in the middle. The length of the CDR3 is 15 residues. Germline-derived CDR1 and CDR2 are SGHRS and YFSETQ. Filled out from reference TRBV5-1 and TRBJ2-6, the complete variable domain reads KAGVTQTPRYLIKTRGQQVTLSCSPISGHRSVSWYQQTPGQGLQFLFEYFSETQRNKGNFPGRFSGRQFSNSRSEMNVSTLELGDSALYLCASSSGSPGANVLTFGAGSRLTVL.

V usage is TRBV5-1 and J usage is TRBJ2-2; D is possibly TRBD2 (5 bases). Trimming pared 3 bases from V and 1 base from J, leaving 10 bases between. Germline V gene sequence: CDR1 SGHRS, CDR2 YFSETQ. The CDR3 is 15 amino acids. This CDR3 is CASSSGRGNTGELFF. CDR3 coding DNA: TGCGCCAGCAGCTCGGGTCGGGGGAACACCGGGGAGCTGTTTTTT.

CDR3 sequence: CASSPSGTGSYGYTF. The CDR3 nucleotides are TGTGCCAGCAGTCCCTCCGGGACAGGGTCATATGGCTACACCTTC. V usage is TRBV12-3 or TRBV12-4 and J usage is TRBJ1-2, with TRBD1 matching over 9 bases. J lost 5 bases, V lost 5 bases, and 9 bases had no gene match. This CDR3 has 15 residues.

V usage is TRBV7-2 and J usage is TRBJ2-1, with TRBD1 matching 9 bases. This CDR3 contains 13 residues. The V and J ends lost 5 bases and 6 bases, in that order; junction bases with no gene match: 2. The germline gives CDR1 SGHTA, CDR2 FQGNSA. CDR3 sequence: CASSKGQGNEQFF. As DNA, the CDR3 is TGTGCCAGCAGCAAGGGACAGGGCAATGAGCAGTTCTTC.

This sequence joins TRBV24-1 and TRBJ1-1; 7 bases line up with TRBD1. Trimming cost V 3 bases and J 1 base; bases outside gene matches: 4. Germline loops: CDR1 KGHDR, CDR2 SFDVKD. This CDR3 is 15 amino acids long. The CDR3 DNA sequence: TGTGCCACCAGTGATGCTCAGGGGGGGAACACTGAAGCTTTCTTT. This encodes CATSDAQGGNTEAFF.

This clonotype was seen only a few times. The chain combines TRBV12-3 or TRBV12-4 with TRBJ1-1, with no clear D. The CDR3 is made up of 13 amino acids. With 2 bases removed from V and 10 bases from J, the gap between germline ends came to 14 bases. This CDR3 reads CASSLLISSGAFF. The CDR3 DNA reads as TGTGCCAGCAGTTTACTCATCTCATCGGGAGCTTTCTTT.

This rearrangement joins TRBV7-9 to TRBJ2-7; 10 positions agree with TRBD2. Per the germline V gene, CDR1 is SEHNR and CDR2 is FQNEAQ (reference sequence). The trim removed 5 bases at V and 4 bases at J, leaving 5 bases unmatched. There are 14 residues in the CDR3. CDR3 region: CASSRTSGVYEQYF. The CDR3 DNA reads TGTGCCAGCAGCCGCACTAGCGGGGTTTACGAGCAGTACTTC.

The chain combines TRBV6-6 with TRBJ2-7; D is unresolved. The germline gives CDR1 MNHNY, CDR2 SVGAGI (reference sequence). This CDR3 has 14 amino acids. Trimming removed 0 bases at V and 2 bases at J, with 8 bases between. This CDR3 is CASSYSTLAYEQYF. As DNA, the CDR3 is TGTGCCAGCAGTTACTCGACTCTAGCCTACGAGCAGTACTTC.

The chain links TRBV7-9 to TRBJ1-1, with D possibly being TRBD1 (5 bases). The germline V gene encodes CDR1 SEHNR and CDR2 FQNEAQ (reference sequence). V lost 4 bases and J lost 5, with 11 bases in between. The CDR3 sequence is 13 residues long. The CDR3 loop is CASSSGGVTEAFF. The CDR3 DNA reads TGTGCCAGCAGCTCGGGGGGGGTAACTGAAGCTTTCTTT.

This clonotype was picked up a small number of times. The V and J genes are TRBV11-2 and TRBJ2-5; the D gene is possibly TRBD1 (6 bases). Trimming removed 5 bases from V and 0 bases from J, with 13 bases in between. CDR3 length equals 15 residues. Germline lookup yields CDR1 SGHAT and CDR2 FQNNGV. CDR3 sequence: CASSLLRGNQETQYF. DNA of the CDR3: TGTGCCAGCAGCCTCCTCAGGGGTAACCAAGAGACCCAGTACTTC.

In its sample, this clonotype was seen many times. The rearrangement joins TRBV25-1 to TRBJ2-1; perhaps TRBD1 as D (6 bases). The CDR3 covers 12 residues. The V gene's germline CDR1 is MGHDK and CDR2 SYGVNS. V was trimmed by 8 bases and J by 6 bases, leaving 11 bases between them. CDR3 bases: TGTGCCAGCTCGAGAGGGGGCAATGAGCAGTTCTTC. Its translation: CASSRGGNEQFF.

The chain uses TRBV4-3 and TRBJ1-2; D is undetermined. V lost 0 bases and J lost 8, with 10 bases in between. The CDR3 is made up of 13 amino acids. Germline V gene data show CDR1 as LGHNA and CDR2 as YSLEER. Here the CDR3 DNA reads TGCGCCAGCAGCCAAGAAAGGACTTGGGGCTACACCTTC. Protein product: CASSQERTWGYTF.

This sequence joins TRBV4-3 and TRBJ2-7, with D perhaps TRBD2 (5 bases). The CDR3 loop spans 14 amino acids. The V gene lost 3 bases and the J gene lost 2 bases, with 11 bases spanning the gap. Germline loops: CDR1 LGHNA, CDR2 YSLEER. In DNA, the CDR3 is TGCGCCAGCAGCCATGTAACTAGTCCCTACGAGCAGTACTTC. Amino acids: CASSHVTSPYEQYF.

In this sample, this clonotype turned up many times. V is TRBV3-1 and J is TRBJ2-2; D perhaps matches TRBD1 (5 bases). This CDR3 spans 15 amino acids. CDR1 is LGHDT, CDR2 YNNKEL, per germline (reference sequence). V gave up 3 bases and J gave up 5 bases, with 13 bases separating them. In DNA, the CDR3 is TGTGCCAGCAGCCATACAGCGCAGGGAACCGGGGAGCTGTTTTTT. The encoded protein is CASSHTAQGTGELFF.

The chain links TRBV7-9 to TRBJ1-2, with D uncertain. V lost 5 bases and J 8 bases, leaving 12 bases between the germline ends. Germline CDR1 is SEHNR and CDR2 is FQNEAQ (reference sequence). The CDR3 runs 12 residues. DNA of the CDR3: TGTGCCAGCAGCGAGGACCCTGAGGGCTACACCTTC. This sequence encodes CASSEDPEGYTF.